Listed below are T cell receptor beta chains from one sample, sequenced in a study of blood T cells in healthy people across ages. Using its own MiXCR run on the 5' RACE reads, TCRdb lists one record per CDR3 protein. Of 630,000 or so distinct CDR3 sequences in the sample, about a third are singletons; the top ten hold approximately 15%. The specimen was blood. The receptors were gathered from a woman over 75 in good health. The CDR3 runs from the conserved cysteine through the conserved F or W. The size entry is marked missing in some rows and otherwise reads once, few, many or a size class.

.,TRBV12-3/TRBV12-4,CASSFASVTSDTQYF
many,TRBV7-8,CASIGGGMSYEQYF
.,TRBV20-1,CSAGTGSGGNQPQHF
many,TRBV7-2,CASSQGAANNEQFF
few,TRBV29-1,CSVEDVGQGGLREYF
few,TRBV5-1,CASSRETGGGTDTQYF
many,TRBV5-6,CASSFPGQGSEEQYF
.,TRBV20-1,CSARDQQGLRSDYTF
.,TRBV12-3/TRBV12-4,CASSSSGQFGSPLHF
.,TRBV28,CASSSYGRAGANVLTF
many,TRBV7-9,CASSSRLAGDQETQYF
.,TRBV12-3/TRBV12-4,CASVMWRADMQYF
few,TRBV7-2,CASSLTGATFETQYF
few,TRBV12-3/TRBV12-4,CASSLNKNYTF
.,TRBV30,CAWSVPAQGIYNEQYF
many,TRBV5-1,CASSLEGREGIQYF
many,TRBV4-3,CASSQDRMNTEAFF
many,TRBV12-3/TRBV12-4,CASSYDKGESTDTQYF
many,TRBV7-8,CASSLTQVPMYF
many,TRBV24-1,CATSQRGTYNEQFF
few,TRBV5-1,CASSSNGKAFF
many,TRBV27,CASSPSLWRDYEQYF
.,TRBV29-1,CSVDEQYF
many,TRBV7-2,CASSMAGPEYNEQFF
.,TRBV5-1,CAGSLGVSGGASNEQFF
many,TRBV3-1,CASSQDIGGETQYF
once,TRBV20-1,CSARALASVGYEQYF
.,TRBV7-8,CASSLDSGQGQETQYF
many,TRBV2,CASLGGNTGELFF
once,TRBV21-1,CASSLNHSSTDTQYF
.,TRBV20-1,CSAGEGGQVYEQYF
many,TRBV7-2,CASSLTVFDRAYGYTF
.,TRBV7-8,CASSLSRLAGEETQYF
many,TRBV29-1,CFGGDPNGYTF
many,TRBV20-1,CSAGQVNNSPLHF
many,TRBV7-9,CASSSGQGIDTQYF
.,TRBV7-9,CASSTTWGYTF
.,TRBV7-2,CASSLGQNTGGLFF
many,TRBV6-2/TRBV6-3,CASLPTRGGFYEQYF
few,TRBV5-8,CASSLRGPKGAFF
.,TRBV4-2,CASSGAANYGYTF
many,TRBV9,CASSVGPSGAGANVLTF
.,TRBV7-2,CASSQIRTGLSHEQYF
many,TRBV20-1,CSAREIQARGGYTF
.,TRBV20-1,CSARDRLAGIEGTQYF
.,TRBV7-3,CASSSSGAGANYGYTF
.,TRBV7-8,CASSLLGGGRDTQYF
many,TRBV7-6,CASSLGAGGPSEQFF
.,TRBV29-1,CSVEAGGYGYTF
many,TRBV7-4,CASSRTSTGRGYEQYF
few,TRBV7-2,CASSAGQGAPEKLFF